This T cell receptor beta chain was obtained from a study of cytomegalovirus exposure and HLA in healthy donors. Study-level background: Early on, a data release was issued that held 80 million or so unique TCRs from HLA-typed donors.

Study findings and constraints: TCR beta sequences numbering around 15,000 were associated with HLA alleles at 0.05 false discovery rate in a later analysis. Many donors shared some public TCRs, even though most TCR sequences were rare. A few chains linked to CMV were shown in vitro to be specific for CMV antigens.

Points on this clone: Its antigen is unidentified.

In the PCR, 60 Vbeta and 13 Jbeta primers were used. The repertoire was sequenced with immunoSEQ multiplex PCR; TCRdb's copy has only in-frame clones and lacks some. The data contain some 89,000 clones, about two thirds of them singletons. This CDR3 spans 13 amino acids. V lost 8 bases and J lost 5, with 15 bases in between. Germline CDR1 and CDR2: MDHEN and SYDVKM. The chain employs TRBV28 and TRBJ1-2, with D possibly TRBD1 on 6 matching bases. The TCR sequence derives from a man aged 55 to 70 in good health and CMV-seronegative. Sequenced sample: PBMCs. This CDR3 reads CASLQGLGYGYTF. The CDR3 nucleotides are TGTGCCAGCCTACAGGGTCTAGGGTATGGCTACACCTTC.